Sequencing of this TCR beta chain was carried out in a study of T-cell reconstitution after alpha-beta-depleted transplantation in children. Researchers prepared the TCRbeta library using unique molecular identifiers, the study reports. Each CDR3 protein is one row after TCRdb ran MiXCR on the PCR reads. The sample has approximately 200,000 distinct CDR3 sequences, 6.3% seen once. In regard to this clonotype: The antigen is undetermined.

Findings and limits, study-wide: About two months after transplant, alpha-beta T cells reportedly came from several hundred expanded graft clones. Among T cells one year after transplant, newly produced cells accounted for most counts and diversity.

The sample consisted of PBMCs, taken before TCRalphabeta/CD19-depleted stem cell transplant. The receptor was isolated from a girl under three years old with combined immunodeficiency, due to receive a stem cell transplant.

The CDR3 is CASSVGWPYYEQYF. The CDR3 region has the DNA TGTGCCAGCAGCGTCGGATGGCCCTACTACGAGCAGTACTTC. This chain uses TRBV2 with TRBJ2-7; D is undetermined. Trimming left V 6 bases short and J 3 bases short, with 15 bases between. The CDR3 runs 14 residues. Germline CDR1 reads SNHLY; CDR2 reads FYNNEI.